Following are 14 T cell receptor beta chains from one sample sequenced in a study of T cells in Graves' hyperthyroidism and ophthalmopathy. The CDR3 regions of TCR beta were amplified from RNA transcripts. The HTBI primer set was used in a first-round RT-PCR of the TCR CDR3. A single record per CDR3 protein comes from TCRdb applying MiXCR to the multiplex PCR reads. The sample has around 420,000 distinct CDR3 sequences, approximately 15% seen once. The sample consisted of blood. The receptor set was obtained from a woman between 18 and 29 years old with Graves' hyperthyroidism.

Ten or more counts support this clonotype. The chain carries TRBV28 and TRBJ2-5; TRBD2 matches at 9 bases. The V gene's germline CDR1 is MDHEN and CDR2 SYDVKM. CDR3 size: 15 residues. The V segment lost 4 bases and the J segment 2 bases; nucleotides outside the gene matches: 5. CDR3 in DNA: TGTGCCAGCAGTTCAATAGCGGGAGAACAAGAGACCCAGTACTTC. This gives the protein CASSSIAGEQETQYF.

The chain employs TRBV20-1 and TRBJ2-5, with 11 bases identical to TRBD1. The CDR3 loop spans 13 amino acids. The V segment lost 6 bases and the J segment 2 bases; nucleotides outside the gene matches: 2. Germline V gene sequence: CDR1 DFQATT, CDR2 SNEGSKA (reference sequence). The DNA for the CDR3 is TGCAGTGCCGGGACAGGGGGGCAAGAGACCCAGTACTTC. Encoded protein: CSAGTGGQETQYF.

At least ten counts were recorded for this clonotype. The J gene is TRBJ1-5, the V gene TRBV12-3 or TRBV12-4; perhaps TRBD1 as D (5 bases). This CDR3 comprises 18 residues. Trimming took off 6 bases at V and 9 bases at J, with 30 bases between the two ends. The CDR3 here is CASSPATNTGTASRPQHF. CDR3 coding DNA: TGTGCCAGCAGCCCAGCGACCAACACCGGGACGGCGTCGAGGCCCCAGCATTTT.

In its sample, this clonotype was seen a few times. The chain uses TRBV4-2 and TRBJ1-5; TRBD1 is a possible D gene (5 bases). The germline gives CDR1 LGHNA, CDR2 YNFKEQ. With 0 bases removed from V and 3 bases from J, the gap between germline ends came to 9 bases. This CDR3 has 15 residues. The CDR3 spells CASSQDGGANQPQHF. In nucleotides, the CDR3 is TGTGCCAGCAGCCAAGATGGAGGGGCCAATCAGCCCCAGCATTTT.

This chain uses TRBV20-1 with TRBJ2-1, with 10 bases identical to TRBD2. The CDR3 totals 15 residues. The V gene's germline CDR1 is DFQATT and CDR2 SNEGSKA (reference sequence). The ends lost 3 bases at V and 7 bases at J; junction bases unmatched: 9. The CDR3 nucleotides read TGCAGTGCTAGCCACCCCCCTAGCGGGAGTAATGAGCAGTTCTTC. It specifies CSASHPPSGSNEQFF.

The sample holds many counts of this clonotype. The V call is TRBV3-1, the J call TRBJ2-1, with 10 positions matching TRBD2. The CDR3 contains 18 residues. V lost 0 bases and J lost 8; bases outside the gene matches: 13. The V gene's germline CDR1 is LGHDT and CDR2 YNNKEL (reference sequence). The CDR3 spells CASSQESAGGPLVDEQFF. CDR3 in DNA: TGTGCCAGCAGCCAAGAATCAGCGGGAGGGCCACTAGTGGATGAGCAGTTCTTC.

V and J are TRBV30 and TRBJ2-5, with TRBD2 matching 9 bases. Trimming cost V 0 bases and J 4 bases; bases outside gene matches: 12. This CDR3 contains 17 residues. CDR1 and CDR2 from the germline V gene are GTSNPN and SVGIG (reference sequence). The CDR3 nucleotides are TGTGCCTGGAGTGTAAGCCCCTTTGCGGGAGGGGGAGAGACCCAGTACTTC. Amino acid sequence: CAWSVSPFAGGGETQYF.

With regard to this clonotype: Germline is not matched at one junction end, which may reflect a read error. The rearrangement joins TRBV4-1 to TRBJ1-3; D remains unclear. Germline assignment: CDR1 MGHRA and CDR2 YSYEKL. This CDR3 region has 14 residues. CDR3 nucleotide sequence: TGCGCCAGCAGCCAAGATAATTTGGGAGGCCCAATCCATTTT. This sequence encodes CASSQDNLGGPIHF.

The rearrangement links TRBV5-5 to TRBJ2-1; D is ambiguous. The germline CDR1 and CDR2 sequences are SGHKS and YYEKEE (reference sequence). V lost 2 bases and J lost 10, with 13 bases in between. The length of the CDR3 is 13 residues. CDR3: CASSLIELYEQFF. CDR3 bases: TGTGCCAGCAGCTTAATCGAGCTCTACGAGCAGTTCTTC. The whole variable domain, remainder taken from reference TRBV5-5 and TRBJ2-1, is DAGVTQSPTHLIKTRGQQVTLRCSPISGHKSVSWYQQVLGQGPQFIFQYYEKEERGRGNFPDRFSARQFPNYSSELNVNALLLGDSALYLCASSLIELYEQFFGPGTRLTVL.

The sample holds many counts of this clonotype. The rearrangement uses TRBV2 and TRBJ1-4; no definite D call. Germline loops: CDR1 SNHLY, CDR2 FYNNEI. V lost 7 bases to trimming and J lost 3 bases, with 9 bases between them. The CDR3 is 13 residues long. CDR3 amino acids: CASKPGSNEKLFF. In nucleotides, the CDR3 is TGTGCCAGCAAACCGGGGTCTAATGAAAAACTGTTTTTT.

This clonotype has a count of ten or more. The chain is built from TRBV20-1 and TRBJ2-3; weak D call: TRBD1 (5 bases). V lost 5 bases and J 0 bases, leaving 12 bases between the germline ends. The V gene's germline CDR1 is DFQATT and CDR2 SNEGSKA (reference sequence). This CDR3 is built from 14 residues. The CDR3 nucleotides are TGCAGTGCTGTATGGGGCCTAAGCACAGATACGCAGTATTTT. Its protein is CSAVWGLSTDTQYF.

This clonotype has a handful of counts. The rearrangement links TRBV27 to TRBJ2-2, with D tentatively TRBD2 (6 bases). V lost 6 bases and J 6 bases, leaving 14 bases between the germline ends. This CDR3 is built from 14 residues. Germline CDR1 reads MNHEY; CDR2 reads SMNVEV (reference sequence). The CDR3, as DNA: TGTGCCAGCAGAATGACGGGAGCGGCCGGGGAGCTGTTTTTT. It encodes CASRMTGAAGELFF.

The sample holds many counts of this clonotype. The chain couples TRBV5-1 to TRBJ1-1, with unresolved D. V lost 1 base to trimming and J lost 0 bases, with 16 bases between them. This CDR3 is 17 amino acids long. Per germline, CDR1 SGHRS and CDR2 YFSETQ. For the CDR3, the DNA is TGCGCCAGCAGCTTGTCAGGAGTGGGTGTATTGAACACTGAAGCTTTCTTT. Translated: CASSLSGVGVLNTEAFF.

J is TRBJ1-4 and V is TRBV20-1; D gene unclear. The CDR3 is made up of 15 amino acids. Trimming removed 0 bases from V and 6 bases from J, with 14 bases in between. CDR1 is DFQATT and CDR2 is SNEGSKA in the germline V gene (reference sequence). CDR3 bases: TGCAGTGCTAGAGATTTTAGGAGATTAGATGAAAAACTGTTTTTT. Translation: CSARDFRRLDEKLFF.